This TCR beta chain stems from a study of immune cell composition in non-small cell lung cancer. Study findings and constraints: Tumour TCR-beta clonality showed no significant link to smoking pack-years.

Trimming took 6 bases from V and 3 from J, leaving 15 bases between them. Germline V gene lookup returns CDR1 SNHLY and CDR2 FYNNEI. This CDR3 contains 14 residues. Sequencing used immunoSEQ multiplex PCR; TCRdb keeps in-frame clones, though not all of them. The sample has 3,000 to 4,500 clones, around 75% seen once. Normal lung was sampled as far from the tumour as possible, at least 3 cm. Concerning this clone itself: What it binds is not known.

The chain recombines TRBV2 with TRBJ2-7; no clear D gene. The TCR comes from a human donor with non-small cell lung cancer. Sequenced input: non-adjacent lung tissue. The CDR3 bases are TGTGCCAGCAGCCAAGAACTACCATTCTACGAGCAGTACTTC. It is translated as CASSQELPFYEQYF.